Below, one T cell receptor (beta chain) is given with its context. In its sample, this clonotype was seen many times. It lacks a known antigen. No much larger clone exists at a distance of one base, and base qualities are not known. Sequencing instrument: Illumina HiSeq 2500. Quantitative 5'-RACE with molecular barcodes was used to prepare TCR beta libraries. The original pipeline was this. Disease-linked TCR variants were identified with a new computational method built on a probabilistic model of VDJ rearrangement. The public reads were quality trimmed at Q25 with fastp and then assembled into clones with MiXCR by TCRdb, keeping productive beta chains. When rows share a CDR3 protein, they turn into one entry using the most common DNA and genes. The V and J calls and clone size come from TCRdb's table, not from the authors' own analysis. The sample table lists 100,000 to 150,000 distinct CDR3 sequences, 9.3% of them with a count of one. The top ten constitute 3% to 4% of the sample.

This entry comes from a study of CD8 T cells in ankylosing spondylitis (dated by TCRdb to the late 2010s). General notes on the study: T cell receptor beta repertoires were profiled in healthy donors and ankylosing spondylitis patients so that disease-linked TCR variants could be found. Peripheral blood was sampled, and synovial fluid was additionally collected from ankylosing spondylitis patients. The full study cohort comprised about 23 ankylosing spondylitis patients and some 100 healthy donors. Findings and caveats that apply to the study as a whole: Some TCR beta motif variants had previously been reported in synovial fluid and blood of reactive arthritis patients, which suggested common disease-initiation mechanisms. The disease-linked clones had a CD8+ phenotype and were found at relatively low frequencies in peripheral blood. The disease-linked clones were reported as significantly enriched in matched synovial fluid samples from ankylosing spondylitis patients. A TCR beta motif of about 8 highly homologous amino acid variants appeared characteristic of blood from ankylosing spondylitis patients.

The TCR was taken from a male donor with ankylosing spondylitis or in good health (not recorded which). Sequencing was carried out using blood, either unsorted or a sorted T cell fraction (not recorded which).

The DNA sequence is TGCAGTGCTAGGGACAGAACAAAGGCCTCCTACGAGCAGTACTTC. Translated, this is CSARDRTKASYEQYF. The sequence is built from TRBV20-1 and TRBJ2-7, with a tentative D gene TRBD1 over 6 matching bases. V gives up 3 bases and J gives up 0 bases, and the segment between their germline ends measures 15 bases. There are 15 amino acids in the CDR3, from cysteine to phenylalanine inclusive. This entry keeps only the CDR3 DNA: 45 bases, framed from base 1. From a lookup of the germline V gene (reference sequence), CDR1 and CDR2 are DFQATT and SNEGSKA.